The 15 T cell receptor beta chains reported below all come from one sample, sequenced in a study of T cell responses to AZD1222 COVID-19 vaccine. Generated by immunoSEQ multiplex PCR, the TCRdb table keeps only in-frame clones and is missing some. The sample has about 150,000 clones, more than 70% seen once. Here the sequenced sample was peripheral blood, taken 28 days after the second AZD1222 dose. These TCRs come from an adult who received the AZD1222 COVID-19 vaccine.

The V and J genes are TRBV11-3 and TRBJ1-4; D is unclear. From germline, CDR1 is SGHNT and CDR2 YENEEA. Deletions cut 4 bases from V and 7 bases from J, with 13 bases between. CDR3 size: 14 residues. DNA of the CDR3: TGTGCCAGCAGCTCCCCCGGACTTGGTGAAAAACTGTTTTTT. This codes for CASSSPGLGEKLFF.

J is TRBJ2-7 and V is TRBV2, with 8 bases that match TRBD1. V lost 6 bases to trimming and J lost 2 bases; unmatched junction nucleotides: 6. Germline CDR1 reads SNHLY; CDR2 reads FYNNEI. The CDR3 covers 14 residues. CDR3 bases: TGTGCCAGCAGGAACCAGGGGGCGACCTACGAGCAGTACTTC. Translating gives CASRNQGATYEQYF.

DNA for the CDR3: TGTGCCAGCAGCTTAGGTCCACAGGGTTCGACTGAAGCTTTCTTT. It encodes CASSLGPQGSTEAFF. V and J are TRBV7-2 and TRBJ1-1, with D possibly matching TRBD1 (6 bases). CDR3 length: 15 amino acids. The germline V gene encodes CDR1 SGHTA and CDR2 FQGNSA. V lost 1 base to trimming and J lost 5 bases, with 14 bases between them.

V gene TRBV21-1 combines with J gene TRBJ1-5. TRBV21-1 is labeled a pseudogene. The CDR3 runs to 17 residues. CDR3 amino acids: CASSTPPGVLGNQPQHF. In nucleotides, the CDR3 is TGTGCCAGCAGCACCCCTCCTGGAGTATTGGGGAATCAGCCCCAGCATTTT.

This rearrangement joins TRBV18 to TRBJ1-4; D possibly corresponds to TRBD1 (5 bases). The CDR3 totals 14 residues. CDR1 is KGHSH and CDR2 is LQKENI in the germline V gene. The V and J ends lost 3 bases and 5 bases respectively, with 10 bases between them. The CDR3 DNA is TGTGCCAGCTCACCGGGACCGGGAAATGAAAAACTGTTTTTT. Residues: CASSPGPGNEKLFF. The full variable domain, rest sourced from reference TRBV18 and TRBJ1-4, is NAGVMQNPRHLVRRRGQEARLRCSPMKGHSHVYWYRQLPEEGLKFMVYLQKENIIDESGMPKERFSAEFPKEGPSILRIQQVVRGDSAAYFCASSPGPGNEKLFFGSGTQLSVL.

The chain joins TRBV5-6 to TRBJ2-5; possibly TRBD2 for D (6 bases). The CDR3 is 14 amino acids. V was cut by 2 bases and J by 1 base, with 9 bases left in between. Germline values: CDR1 SGHDT, CDR2 YYEEEE. The CDR3 DNA follows: TGTGCCAGCAGCTTTGGGGACTTCCAAGAGACCCAGTACTTC. Translating it yields CASSFGDFQETQYF.

This clone was found once. V usage is TRBV10-3 and J usage is TRBJ1-5, with D possibly TRBD1 on 5 matching bases. Germline V gene lookup returns CDR1 ENHRY and CDR2 SYGVKD. There are 14 residues in the CDR3. Trimming shortened V by 4 bases and J by 2 bases, and 9 bases separated the two germline ends. CDR3 in DNA: TGTGCCATCAGTGCCTCGGGGGGCAATCAGCCCCAGCATTTT. It specifies CAISASGGNQPQHF.

The rearrangement joins TRBV6-4 to TRBJ2-2; tentative D call: TRBD2 (5 bases). The CDR3 length is 16 residues. V was shortened by 0 bases and J by 3 bases, with 11 bases between the two germline ends. The germline CDR1 and CDR2 sequences are MRHNA and SNTAGT. The CDR3 region is CASSDSASRHTGELFF. CDR3 sequence (DNA): TGTGCCAGCAGTGACTCGGCTAGCCGACACACCGGGGAGCTGTTTTTT.

The V and J genes are TRBV6-5 and TRBJ1-5; 8 bases line up with TRBD1. This CDR3 has 14 residues. V lost 6 bases and J lost 0; bases outside the gene matches: 1. CDR1 is MNHEY and CDR2 is SVGAGI in the germline V gene. The CDR3 DNA follows: TGTGCCAGCAGGGACAGGGCTAGCAATCAGCCCCAGCATTTT. It is translated as CASRDRASNQPQHF.

This rearrangement joins TRBV4-2 to TRBJ1-2, with a weak D call TRBD1 (5 bases). Trimming cost V 0 bases and J 1 base, with 15 bases left between them. The germline gives CDR1 LGHNA, CDR2 YNFKEQ. The CDR3 runs 17 residues. The CDR3 is CASSQDGTGIDNYGYTF. Here the CDR3 DNA reads TGTGCCAGCAGCCAAGATGGGACGGGAATAGATAACTATGGCTACACCTTC.

This rearrangement joins TRBV7-9 to TRBJ1-2; TRBD1 matches 8 bases. After removal of 3 bases from V and 6 bases from J, the junction contained 9 bases not matched to a gene. Germline-derived CDR1 and CDR2 are SEHNR and FQNEAQ (reference sequence). There are 15 residues in the CDR3. The CDR3 reads CASSFAGGSIHGYTF. The CDR3 nucleotides are TGTGCCAGCAGCTTCGCAGGGGGCAGTATCCATGGCTACACCTTC.

The chain has TRBV7-8 and TRBJ1-5; 7 bases fit TRBD1. CDR1 is SGHVS, CDR2 FQNEAQ, per germline. J gave up 4 bases and V 5 bases, and 17 bases lay outside the gene matches. This CDR3 region has 18 residues. This chain's CDR3 is CASSPQDWRRGLNQPQHF. The CDR3 nucleotides read TGTGCCAGCAGCCCGCAAGATTGGCGGAGGGGGCTAAATCAGCCCCAGCATTTT.

The chain combines TRBV7-9 with TRBJ1-6; D perhaps matches TRBD1 (5 bases). The germline V and J ends were trimmed by 5 bases and 13 bases, with 12 bases remaining between them. Germline V gives CDR1 SEHNR, CDR2 FQNEAQ (reference sequence). The CDR3 consists of 12 residues. The CDR3 nucleotides are TGTGCCAGCAGCGGACACGGGGGGCCCCTCCACTTT. This translates into CASSGHGGPLHF.

The rearrangement uses TRBV18 and TRBJ1-4, with 7 positions matching TRBD1. CDR1 and CDR2 from the germline V gene are KGHSH and LQKENI. V was pared by 4 bases and J by 5 bases, with 10 bases of the junction left unmatched. CDR3 length: 16 residues. The CDR3 sequence: CASSRQPGQRNEKLFF. In DNA form, the CDR3 reads TGTGCCAGCTCACGCCAACCGGGACAGCGCAATGAAAAACTGTTTTTT.

This sequence joins TRBV6-5 and TRBJ1-1; 7 positions agree with TRBD1. Germline-derived CDR1 and CDR2 are MNHEY and SVGAGI. J gave up 5 bases and V 2 bases, and 8 bases lay outside the gene matches. The CDR3 has 15 amino acids. The CDR3 reads CASSYEPGGGTEAFF. Here the CDR3 DNA reads TGTGCCAGCAGTTACGAGCCAGGGGGGGGAACTGAAGCTTTCTTT.